This is a list of T cell receptor beta chains from one sample in a study of T-cell memory formation after mild COVID-19. TCRdb itself ran the 5' RACE reads through MiXCR, one entry per CDR3 protein. This repertoire shows a few hundred thousand distinct CDR3 sequences, roughly 16% found once; its top ten account for 22%. The sample comprised PBMCs or a T cell subset sorted from them (not recorded which). These receptors originate from a man aged 18 to 30 who had mild COVID-19 (a few samples of this study predate the infection). Cell type and time point are not known. Both conserved end residues are part of each CDR3. The order of the fields is D gene, V gene, clone size, J gene, CDR3 protein, CDR3 DNA. D genes are given only for firm matches. The listing skips clone size in some rows; elsewhere it reads once, few, many or a size class.

>.|TRBV20-1|few|TRBJ2-4
CSAMDSDKNIQYF
TGCAGTGCTATGGATAGCGACAAAAACATTCAGTACTTC
>TRBD1|TRBV2|.|TRBJ2-5
CASSGRDRMTQYF
TGTGCCAGCAGTGGCCGGGACAGGATGACCCAGTACTTC
>.|TRBV9|few|TRBJ1-1
CASSAGRMNTEAFF
TGTGCCAGCAGCGCCGGCAGGATGAACACTGAAGCTTTCTTT
>.|TRBV28|.|TRBJ2-5
CASSFRLSGEQETQYF
TGTGCCAGCAGTTTTAGGTTATCAGGGGAGCAAGAGACCCAGTACTTC
>.|TRBV30|few|TRBJ1-1
CAWRLNTEAFF
TGTGCCTGGCGGTTGAACACTGAAGCTTTCTTT
>TRBD2|TRBV20-1|.|TRBJ2-1
CSARAWRGGYNEQFF
TGCAGTGCTAGAGCATGGCGGGGGGGTTACAATGAGCAGTTCTTC
>TRBD1|TRBV20-1|.|TRBJ2-5
CSASGRGLETQYF
TGCAGTGCTAGTGGCAGGGGGCTAGAGACCCAGTACTTC
>TRBD1|TRBV4-2|.|TRBJ2-7
CASSQERQGASEQYF
TGTGCCAGCAGCCAAGAGCGCCAGGGGGCCTCCGAGCAGTACTTC
>TRBD2|TRBV5-1|.|TRBJ2-2
CASSFPSGGRGTGELFF
TGCGCCAGCAGCTTTCCTAGCGGGGGCCGGGGCACCGGGGAGCTGTTTTTT
>TRBD2|TRBV9|.|TRBJ2-1
CASSGTSGGASEQFF
TGTGCCAGCAGCGGGACTAGCGGGGGGGCGAGTGAGCAGTTCTTC
>TRBD2|TRBV7-9|few|TRBJ2-5
CASSRTTSAETQYF
TGTGCCAGCAGCCGAACGACTAGCGCAGAGACCCAGTACTTC
>.|TRBV4-2|few|TRBJ2-7
CASSQAASGYEQYF
TGTGCCAGCAGCCAAGCCGCTTCGGGGTACGAGCAGTACTTC
>TRBD2|TRBV12-3/TRBV12-4|few|TRBJ2-5
CASSETQRGTQYF
TGTGCCAGCTCCGAAACCCAGCGGGGGACCCAGTACTTC
>.|TRBV4-3|few|TRBJ2-5
CASATKVGGWETQYF
TGCGCCAGCGCCACCAAGGTCGGAGGATGGGAGACCCAGTACTTC
>.|TRBV11-1|once|TRBJ1-1
CASSLRTNTEAFF
TGTGCCAGCAGCTTAAGGACGAACACTGAAGCTTTCTTT
>.|TRBV9|few|TRBJ2-3
CASSAQVSDTQYF
TGTGCCAGCAGCGCGCAGGTTTCGGATACGCAGTATTTT
>.|TRBV7-9|.|TRBJ2-3
CASSSDQDTQYF
TGTGCCAGCAGCTCGGATCAGGATACGCAGTATTTT
>TRBD1|TRBV29-1|few|TRBJ2-7
CSVEWQGAYEQYF
TGCAGCGTTGAATGGCAGGGGGCTTACGAGCAGTACTTC
>TRBD2|TRBV20-1|.|TRBJ2-3
CSPGLGTDTQYF
TGCAGTCCGGGACTAGGGACAGATACGCAGTATTTT
>TRBD2|TRBV7-2|few|TRBJ2-7
CASSLDAGGYEQYF
TGTGCCAGCAGCTTAGACGCGGGGGGGTACGAGCAGTACTTC
>.|TRBV28|few|TRBJ1-2
CASSFSPSLPGDYGYTF
TGTGCCAGCAGTTTTTCACCCTCATTACCTGGAGACTATGGCTACACCTTC
>.|TRBV5-5|.|TRBJ1-1
CASSLTYFLNTEAFF
TGTGCCAGCAGCTTGACCTACTTTTTGAACACTGAAGCTTTCTTT
>.|TRBV6-5|.|TRBJ1-1
CASSRRSVGNTEAFF
TGTGCCAGCAGCCGACGAAGCGTCGGGAACACTGAAGCTTTCTTT
>.|TRBV7-2|few|TRBJ1-5
CASSFYADQPQHF
TGTGCCAGCAGCTTTTACGCCGATCAGCCCCAGCATTTT
>.|TRBV20-1|few|TRBJ2-3
CSATLRRTDTQYF
TGCAGTGCTACCCTCCGGCGCACAGATACGCAGTATTTT
>.|TRBV11-2|few|TRBJ2-3
CASSDRGFTDTQYF
TGTGCCAGCAGCGATCGGGGGTTCACAGATACGCAGTATTTT
>.|TRBV7-6|few|TRBJ2-2
CASSPTAAVNTGELFF
TGTGCCAGCAGCCCAACGGCGGCGGTTAACACCGGGGAGCTGTTTTTT
>.|TRBV28|.|TRBJ2-2
CASSPIMATGNTGELFF
TGTGCCAGCAGTCCAATTATGGCAACAGGGAACACCGGGGAGCTGTTTTTT
>.|TRBV19|few|TRBJ1-2
CASSIDGGPGYTF
TGTGCCAGTAGTATAGATGGGGGGCCGGGCTACACCTTC
>.|TRBV18|.|TRBJ2-3
CASSPSSTDTQYF
TGTGCCAGCTCACCTTCTAGCACAGATACGCAGTATTTT
>.|TRBV7-6|few|TRBJ1-1
CASSSPVGGDTEAFF
TGTGCCAGCAGCTCTCCGGTCGGGGGAGACACTGAAGCTTTCTTT
>TRBD1|TRBV18|many|TRBJ1-2
CASSPRTGGYGYTF
TGTGCCAGCTCACCACGGACAGGGGGCTATGGCTACACCTTC
>.|TRBV6-2/TRBV6-3|.|TRBJ2-3
CASTNGRQGATDTQYF
TGTGCCAGCACCAACGGGAGGCAGGGGGCAACAGATACGCAGTATTTT
>.|TRBV29-1|few|TRBJ2-5
CSVELQFRTQYF
TGCAGCGTTGAATTGCAGTTCCGGACCCAGTACTTC
>.|TRBV11-2|.|TRBJ2-1
CASSSPMGRYNEQFF
TGTGCCAGCAGCTCCCCGATGGGCAGGTACAATGAGCAGTTCTTC
>TRBD2|TRBV7-2|many|TRBJ2-1
CASSLSGGLGNEQFF
TGTGCCAGCAGCTTAAGCGGGGGCTTAGGCAATGAGCAGTTCTTC
>TRBD2|TRBV5-1|few|TRBJ2-3
CASSLGPGAGEEGDTQYF
TGCGCCAGCAGCTTAGGGCCTGGAGCGGGGGAAGAGGGAGATACGCAGTATTTT
>TRBD1|TRBV10-3|.|TRBJ2-5
CASGQGATQETQYF
TGTGCCAGCGGACAGGGGGCGACCCAAGAGACCCAGTACTTC
>TRBD1|TRBV6-2/TRBV6-3|few|TRBJ1-4
CASTPPGQGATNEKLFF
TGTGCCAGCACCCCACCGGGACAGGGGGCAACTAATGAAAAACTGTTTTTT
>.|TRBV6-1|few|TRBJ2-2
CASSALWVGLFF
TGTGCCAGCAGTGCCCTTTGGGTTGGGCTGTTTTTT
>TRBD1|TRBV9|.|TRBJ2-1
CASSVPRGNEQFF
TGTGCCAGCAGCGTACCCAGGGGGAATGAGCAGTTCTTC
>.|TRBV5-1|few|TRBJ2-5
CASSLGAQGETQYF
TGCGCCAGCAGCTTGGGAGCCCAGGGGGAGACCCAGTACTTC
>.|TRBV15|few|TRBJ2-2
CATSNPGELFF
TGTGCCACCAGCAATCCCGGGGAGCTGTTTTTT
>.|TRBV6-6|.|TRBJ1-5
CASSYAGRFRQPQHF
TGTGCCAGCAGTTACGCCGGACGTTTTCGGCAGCCCCAGCATTTT
>TRBD1|TRBV6-5|.|TRBJ2-7
CASSPRGTGGIEQYF
TGTGCCAGCAGCCCGAGAGGGACAGGGGGGATAGAGCAGTACTTC
>.|TRBV29-1|few|TRBJ2-3
CSGNPGGPTDTQYF
TGCAGCGGGAACCCCGGTGGCCCTACAGATACGCAGTATTTT
>TRBD1|TRBV7-2|.|TRBJ1-4
CASSDDRALEKLFF
TGTGCCAGCAGCGACGACAGGGCACTCGAAAAACTGTTTTTT
>TRBD2|TRBV20-1|many|TRBJ2-5
CSGASGGVETQYF
TGCAGTGGGGCTAGCGGGGGGGTTGAGACCCAGTACTTC
>.|TRBV7-9|.|TRBJ1-6
CASSLTGEVDSPLHF
TGTGCCAGCAGCTTAACCGGGGAAGTCGATTCACCCCTCCACTTT
>TRBD2|TRBV7-2|.|TRBJ2-7
CASSTHRTSSEQYF
TGTGCCAGCAGCACCCATCGGACTAGCAGCGAGCAGTACTTC